Shown below are 22 T cell receptor beta chains from a single sample sequenced in a study of cytomegalovirus exposure and HLA in healthy donors. The PCR ran on 60 Vbeta and 13 Jbeta primers. Some clones are missing from TCRdb's copy, which holds only in-frame ones; the method was immunoSEQ multiplex PCR. The table lists 95,000 to 150,000 clones, approximately 79% of them singletons, with 2.1% in the top ten. The source material was PBMCs. These receptors all come from a man aged 25 to 40 in good health and CMV-seronegative.

The genes are TRBV5-1 and TRBJ2-1; the match to TRBD1 covers 7 bases. CDR1 and CDR2 from the germline V gene are SGHRS and YFSETQ. The CDR3 has 15 amino acids. The ends lost 0 bases at V and 2 bases at J; junction bases unmatched: 2. In nucleotides, the CDR3 is TGCGCCAGCAGCTTGGACAGGGGCGCCTACAATGAGCAGTTCTTC. Translating gives CASSLDRGAYNEQFF. The complete variable domain, with remaining parts taken from reference TRBV5-1 and TRBJ2-1, reads KAGVTQTPRYLIKTRGQQVTLSCSPISGHRSVSWYQQTPGQGLQFLFEYFSETQRNKGNFPGRFSGRQFSNSRSEMNVSTLELGDSALYLCASSLDRGAYNEQFFGPGTRLTVL.

The chain links TRBV27 to TRBJ1-5, with TRBD1 matching 10 bases. J was trimmed by 4 bases and V by 6 bases; bases with no gene match: 6. Germline CDR1 is MNHEY and CDR2 is SMNVEV (reference sequence). The CDR3 is 15 residues long. CDR3 amino acids: CASSPAGQGNQPQHF. CDR3 nucleotides: TGTGCCAGCAGCCCCGCGGGACAGGGGAATCAGCCCCAGCATTTT.

The chain combines TRBV6-6 with TRBJ2-1; 8 bases match TRBD1. V gave up 6 bases and J gave up 4 bases; unmatched junction bases: 8. This CDR3 has 15 residues. Per germline, CDR1 MNHNY and CDR2 SVGAGI (reference sequence). In DNA, the CDR3 is TGTGCCAGCAGAAATACAGGGGGACCTTACAATGAGCAGTTCTTC. This codes for CASRNTGGPYNEQFF.

The chain joins TRBV28 to TRBJ2-3; weak D call: TRBD2 (7 bases). The CDR3 has 16 residues. V lost 2 bases, J lost 2 bases, and 14 bases lay in between. Germline loops: CDR1 MDHEN, CDR2 SYDVKM. The CDR3 here is CASSLGAGATTDTQYF. CDR3 DNA sequence: TGTGCCAGCAGTTTAGGGGCGGGGGCCACCACAGATACGCAGTATTTT.

This clone was seen a single time. The chain couples TRBV7-9 to TRBJ2-1, with TRBD1 identical over 11 bases. Germline CDR1 is SEHNR and CDR2 is FQNEAQ (reference sequence). The trim removed 5 bases at V and 4 bases at J, leaving 10 bases unmatched. The CDR3 extends over 17 amino acids. The CDR3: CASSTKPGQGAYNEQFF. The CDR3 DNA is TGTGCCAGCAGCACCAAACCCGGACAGGGGGCTTACAATGAGCAGTTCTTC.

This clone showed up just a few times. This chain uses TRBV5-5 with TRBJ2-5; TRBD1 might be the D (5 bases). Germline CDR1 and CDR2: SGHKS and YYEKEE (reference sequence). With 2 bases removed from V and 3 bases from J, the gap between germline ends came to 8 bases. CDR3 length equals 13 residues. This CDR3 reads CASSFQGEETQYF. Here the CDR3 DNA reads TGTGCCAGCAGCTTCCAGGGTGAAGAGACCCAGTACTTC.

V and J are TRBV7-7 and TRBJ2-7; TRBD1 agrees at 8 bases. The CDR3 length is 15 residues. V trimming: 5 bases; J trimming: 5 bases; junction bases outside the gene matches: 11. Germline V CDR1 and CDR2: SSHAT, FNYEAQ (reference sequence). CDR3 sequence reads: CASSRQRTGCHEQYF. The CDR3 DNA follows: TGTGCCAGCAGCCGCCAGAGGACAGGGTGCCACGAGCAGTACTTC.

The CDR3: CASSIRPGGEQYF. CDR3 bases: TGTGCCAGTAGTATTAGGCCAGGGGGCGAGCAGTACTTC. The chain uses TRBV19 and TRBJ2-7; TRBD1 matches at 7 bases. Trimming cost V 3 bases and J 6 bases; bases outside gene matches: 5. Germline V gives CDR1 LNHDA, CDR2 SQIVND (reference sequence). The CDR3 has 13 amino acids. The full variable domain, completed using reference TRBV19 and TRBJ2-7, is DGGITQSPKYLFRKEGQNVTLSCEQNLNHDAMYWYRQDPGQGLRLIYYSQIVNDFQKGDIAEGYSVSREKKESFPLTVTSAQKNPTAFYLCASSIRPGGEQYFGPGTRLTVT.

The J gene is TRBJ2-5, the V gene TRBV19; no firm D call. The CDR3 has 15 amino acids. The V and J ends lost 1 base and 4 bases respectively, with 13 bases between them. Germline values: CDR1 LNHDA, CDR2 SQIVND (reference sequence). CDR3 DNA: TGTGCCAGTAGTATAGGGGCGAGAGTCTCAGAGACCCAGTACTTC. This translates into CASSIGARVSETQYF. Full variable domain (remainder filled in from reference TRBV19 and TRBJ2-5): DGGITQSPKYLFRKEGQNVTLSCEQNLNHDAMYWYRQDPGQGLRLIYYSQIVNDFQKGDIAEGYSVSREKKESFPLTVTSAQKNPTAFYLCASSIGARVSETQYFGPGTRLLVL.

The gene calls are TRBV7-2 and TRBJ1-1; 8 bases are shared with TRBD1. The CDR3 runs 15 residues. V dropped 1 base and J dropped 7; count of bases not matched to a gene: 8. Germline values: CDR1 SGHTA, CDR2 FQGNSA. DNA of the CDR3: TGTGCCAGCAGCTTAGGATTCGACAGGGGAGGTGAAGCTTTCTTT. This codes for CASSLGFDRGGEAFF.

The chain carries TRBV7-6 and TRBJ2-1, with TRBD2 matching over 8 bases. The CDR3 covers 15 residues. Germline V gene sequence: CDR1 SGHVS, CDR2 FNYEAQ. V gave up 0 bases and J gave up 7 bases; unmatched junction bases: 5. This chain's CDR3 is CASSLAPGGPNEQFF. DNA of the CDR3: TGTGCCAGCAGCTTAGCCCCGGGGGGGCCGAATGAGCAGTTCTTC.

V and J are TRBV6-6 and TRBJ2-7, with D perhaps matching TRBD1 (5 bases). The CDR3 has 12 amino acids. V lost 2 bases and J 6 bases, leaving 8 bases between the germline ends. Germline CDR1 and CDR2: MNHNY and SVGAGI (reference sequence). The CDR3 nucleotides read TGTGCCAGCAGTTACCCTGACAGCGAGCAGTACTTC. Translation: CASSYPDSEQYF.

Notes on this clone: Its ends do not fully match the called genes, so a read error is possible. The CDR3 DNA is TGTGCCAGCAGTTACGGCGGGGGCGCAGGCAAAAACAGTCAGTACTTC. Its translation is CASSYGGGAGKNSQYF. The chain recombines TRBV6-6 with TRBJ2-4; D is possibly TRBD2 (7 bases). The CDR3 has 16 residues. CDR1 is MNHNY and CDR2 is SVGAGI in the germline V gene (reference sequence).

The chain uses TRBV5-6 and TRBJ2-5, with TRBD1 identical over 7 bases. CDR3 length: 14 residues. Per germline, CDR1 SGHDT and CDR2 YYEEEE. After removal of 4 bases from V and 3 bases from J, the junction contained 6 bases not matched to a gene. Here the CDR3 DNA reads TGTGCCAGCAGCCGAGGGACAGCCGAAGAGACCCAGTACTTC. Its protein product is CASSRGTAEETQYF.

The genes are TRBV5-6 and TRBJ1-4; TRBD1 aligns across 10 bases. This CDR3 has 15 amino acids. Looked up from germline, CDR1 is SGHDT and CDR2 is YYEEEE. The V segment lost 4 bases and the J segment 5 bases; nucleotides outside the gene matches: 5. The CDR3 sequence is CASSPWDRGNEKLFF. CDR3 sequence (DNA): TGTGCCAGCAGCCCTTGGGACAGGGGCAATGAAAAACTGTTTTTT.

CDR3 in DNA: TGTGCCATCACTCCAGGGGGTGGAGAGACCCAGTACTTC. It translates to CAITPGGGETQYF. The V gene is TRBV10-3, the J gene TRBJ2-5; 7 nucleotides line up with TRBD1. This CDR3 is 13 amino acids long. The germline CDR1 and CDR2 sequences are ENHRY and SYGVKD. V lost 7 bases, J lost 4 bases, and 6 bases stayed unmatched.

This clone was observed a single time. The chain uses TRBV7-2 and TRBJ2-2; the match to TRBD1 covers 7 bases. The CDR3 has 15 amino acids. Germline V gives CDR1 SGHTA, CDR2 FQGNSA. Trimming at V came to 5 bases and at J to 3 bases, leaving 6 bases not matched to a gene. The DNA for the CDR3 is TGTGCCAGCAGCACAAGACAGGGTTACACCGGGGAGCTGTTTTTT. This codes for CASSTRQGYTGELFF.

This chain links TRBV5-6 with TRBJ2-3; weak D call: TRBD1 (5 bases). The CDR3 contains 16 residues. Germline V gene sequence: CDR1 SGHDT, CDR2 YYEEEE. V was pared by 1 base and J by 0 bases, with 12 bases between. The CDR3 here is CASSLSGAASTDTQYF. The CDR3 nucleotides read TGTGCCAGCAGCTTGAGTGGGGCAGCTAGCACAGATACGCAGTATTTT.

The sample holds one count of this clone. The chain links TRBV18 to TRBJ2-3; 10 positions match TRBD2. Germline V gene sequence: CDR1 KGHSH, CDR2 LQKENI. Germline trimming cut 5 bases from V and 7 bases from J; bases unmatched to any gene: 9. The CDR3 contains 15 residues. Here the CDR3 DNA reads TGTGCCAGCTCATCCCCCAGCGGGGGGGCTTATACGCAGTATTTT. It encodes CASSSPSGGAYTQYF.

V is TRBV30 and J is TRBJ1-6; a weak D match, TRBD1 (5 bases). Trimming shortened V by 5 bases and J by 8 bases, and 16 bases separated the two germline ends. Looked up from germline, CDR1 is GTSNPN and CDR2 is SVGIG (reference sequence). This CDR3 spans 14 amino acids. For the CDR3, the DNA is TGTGCCTGGTCGGAGGGACCTGGGGATTCACCCCTCCACTTT. It encodes CAWSEGPGDSPLHF.

The chain employs TRBV7-9 and TRBJ1-2; D is ambiguous. The germline V gene encodes CDR1 SEHNR and CDR2 FQNEAQ (reference sequence). The germline V and J ends were trimmed by 5 bases and 1 base, with 11 bases remaining between them. The CDR3 covers 14 residues. The CDR3 nucleotides read TGTGCCAGCAGCAACACGACAAATAACTATGGCTACACCTTC. Its translation: CASSNTTNNYGYTF. The whole variable domain, filled in from reference TRBV7-9 and TRBJ1-2, reads DTGVSQNPRHKITKRGQNVTFRCDPISEHNRLYWYRQTLGQGPEFLTYFQNEAQLEKSRLLSDRFSAERPKGSFSTLEIQRTEQGDSAMYLCASSNTTNNYGYTFGSGTRLTVV.

The DNA of the CDR3 is TGTGCCAGCAGCCCTCCTTGGACAGGGGGCTACGAGCAGTACTTC. It specifies CASSPPWTGGYEQYF. The V gene is TRBV28, the J gene TRBJ2-7; 10 positions agree with TRBD1. The CDR3 spans 15 residues. J was trimmed by 3 bases and V by 6 bases; bases with no gene match: 8. Per the germline V gene, CDR1 is MDHEN and CDR2 is SYDVKM.